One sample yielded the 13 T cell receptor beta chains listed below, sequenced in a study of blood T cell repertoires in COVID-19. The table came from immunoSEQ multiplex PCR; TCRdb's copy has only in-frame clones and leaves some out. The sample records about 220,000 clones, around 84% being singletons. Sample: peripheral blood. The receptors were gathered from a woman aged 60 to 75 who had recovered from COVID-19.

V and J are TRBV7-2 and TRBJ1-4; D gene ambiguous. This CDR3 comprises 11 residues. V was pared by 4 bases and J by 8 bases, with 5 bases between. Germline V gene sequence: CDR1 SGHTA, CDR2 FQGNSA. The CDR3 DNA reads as TGTGCCAGCAGCTCCAGGGAAAAACTGTTTTTT. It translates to CASSSREKLFF.

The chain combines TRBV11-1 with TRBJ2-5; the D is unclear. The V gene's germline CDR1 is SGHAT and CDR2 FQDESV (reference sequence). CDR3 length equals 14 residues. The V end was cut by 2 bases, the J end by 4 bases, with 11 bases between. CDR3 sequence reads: CASSLLIASETQYF. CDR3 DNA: TGTGCCAGCAGCTTATTAATAGCCTCAGAGACCCAGTACTTC.

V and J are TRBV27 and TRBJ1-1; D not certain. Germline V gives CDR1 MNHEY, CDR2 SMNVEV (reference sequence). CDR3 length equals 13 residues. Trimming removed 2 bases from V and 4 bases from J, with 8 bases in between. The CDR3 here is CASSLGSATEAFF. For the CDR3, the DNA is TGTGCCAGCAGTTTAGGCTCCGCCACTGAAGCTTTCTTT.

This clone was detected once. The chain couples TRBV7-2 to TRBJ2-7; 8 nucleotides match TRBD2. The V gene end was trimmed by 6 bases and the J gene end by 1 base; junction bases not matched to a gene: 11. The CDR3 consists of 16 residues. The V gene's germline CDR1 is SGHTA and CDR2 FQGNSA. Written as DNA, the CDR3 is TGTGCCAGCAGTTCCGCCGAGCGGGGGTTTTCCTACGAGCAGTACTTC. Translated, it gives CASSSAERGFSYEQYF.

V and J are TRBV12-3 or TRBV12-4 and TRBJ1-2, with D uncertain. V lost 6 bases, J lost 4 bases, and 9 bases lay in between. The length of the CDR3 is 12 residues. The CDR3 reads CASSPEGYGYTF. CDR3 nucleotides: TGTGCCAGCAGCCCCGAGGGCTATGGCTACACCTTC.

The CDR3 nucleotides are TGCAGTTTCCCGGGGACCTACGAGCAGTACTTC. It yields the protein CSFPGTYEQYF. The rearrangement uses TRBV20-1 and TRBJ2-7; possible D gene TRBD2, 5 bases. CDR3 length: 11 amino acids. Germline values: CDR1 DFQATT, CDR2 SNEGSKA (reference sequence). Trimming took 8 bases from V and 2 from J, leaving 10 bases between them.

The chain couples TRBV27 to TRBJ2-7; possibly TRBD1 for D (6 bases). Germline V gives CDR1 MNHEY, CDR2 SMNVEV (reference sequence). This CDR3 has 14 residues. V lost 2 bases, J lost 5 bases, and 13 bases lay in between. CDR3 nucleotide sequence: TGTGCCAGCAGTTTAGTTCCTGGGGGCGACGAGCAGTACTTC. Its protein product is CASSLVPGGDEQYF.

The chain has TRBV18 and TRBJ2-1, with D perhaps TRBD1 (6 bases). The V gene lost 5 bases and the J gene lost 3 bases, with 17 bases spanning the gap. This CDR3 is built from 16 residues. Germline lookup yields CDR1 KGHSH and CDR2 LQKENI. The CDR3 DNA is TGTGCCAGCTCAATACAGGGAGACGTGGGCTACAATGAGCAGTTCTTC. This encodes CASSIQGDVGYNEQFF.

The CDR3 here is CASSLGGSHSPLHF. The CDR3 DNA follows: TGTGCCAGCAGTTTGGGAGGGTCGCACTCACCCCTCCACTTT. This rearrangement joins TRBV27 to TRBJ1-6; D call uncertain. Germline V gene data show CDR1 as MNHEY and CDR2 as SMNVEV (reference sequence). V dropped 3 bases and J dropped 10 bases, with 13 bases sitting between them. The CDR3 runs to 14 residues.

CDR3 loop: CASSLASNSGYGYTF. The CDR3 region has the DNA TGTGCCAGCAGCTTAGCCTCGAATTCGGGCTATGGCTACACCTTC. The genes are TRBV11-2 and TRBJ1-2, with D hard to call. The V end lost 1 base, the J end lost 4 bases, and 13 bases lay between the germline ends. In germline, CDR1 is SGHAT, CDR2 FQNNGV. The length of the CDR3 is 15 residues.

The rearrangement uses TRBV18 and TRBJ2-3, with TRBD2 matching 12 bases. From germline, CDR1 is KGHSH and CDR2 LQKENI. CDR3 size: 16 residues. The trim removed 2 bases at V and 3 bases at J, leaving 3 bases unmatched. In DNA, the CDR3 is TGTGCCAGCTCACCAACTAGCGGGGGGTCGACAGATACGCAGTATTTT. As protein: CASSPTSGGSTDTQYF.

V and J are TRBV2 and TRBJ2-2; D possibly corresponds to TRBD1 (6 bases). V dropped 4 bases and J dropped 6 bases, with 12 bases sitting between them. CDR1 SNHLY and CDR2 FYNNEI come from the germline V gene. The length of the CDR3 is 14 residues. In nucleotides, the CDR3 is TGTGCCAGCAGTGTGGTGGGGGCCGCCGGGGAGCTGTTTTTT. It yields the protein CASSVVGAAGELFF.

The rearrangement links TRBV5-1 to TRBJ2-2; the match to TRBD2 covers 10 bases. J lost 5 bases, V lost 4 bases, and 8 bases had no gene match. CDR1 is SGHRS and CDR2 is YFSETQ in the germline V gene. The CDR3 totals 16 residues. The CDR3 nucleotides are TGCGCCAGCAGCCTAACTAGCGGGGCGGGGACCGGGGAGCTGTTTTTT. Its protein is CASSLTSGAGTGELFF.